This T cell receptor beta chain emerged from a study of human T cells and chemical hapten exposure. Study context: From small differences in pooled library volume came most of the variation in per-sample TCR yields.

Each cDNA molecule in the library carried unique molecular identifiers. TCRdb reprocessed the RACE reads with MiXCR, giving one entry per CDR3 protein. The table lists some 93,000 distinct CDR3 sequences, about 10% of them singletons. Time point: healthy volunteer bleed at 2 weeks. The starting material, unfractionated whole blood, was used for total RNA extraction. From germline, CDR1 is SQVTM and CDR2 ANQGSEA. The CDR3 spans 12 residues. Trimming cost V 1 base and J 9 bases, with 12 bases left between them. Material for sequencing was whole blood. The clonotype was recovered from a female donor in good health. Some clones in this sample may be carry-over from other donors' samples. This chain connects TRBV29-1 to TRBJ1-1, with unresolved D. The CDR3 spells CSVEGRGYKAFF. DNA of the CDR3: TGCAGCGTTGAAGGGAGAGGGTACAAAGCTTTCTTT.